These T cell receptor beta chains were read from a single sample in a study of blood T cell repertoires in COVID-19. Sequenced by immunoSEQ multiplex PCR; TCRdb stores in-frame clones only, minus some. The data hold about 240,000 clones, with around 90% observed a single time. Sequences were obtained from peripheral blood. Receptors were obtained from a woman aged 25 to 45 with acute or convalescent COVID-19. Each CDR3 is given with its conserved first and last residue. D genes are given only for firm matches. A row's size may be missing; if present it is once, few, many or a size class.

j_call v_call clone_size d_call cdr3_aa cdr3_nt
TRBJ1-2 TRBV6-5 . . CASTRADYGYTF TGTGCCAGTACCAGGGCAGACTATGGCTACACCTTC
TRBJ1-2 TRBV19 . . CATDGGLTGYTF TGTGCCACCGACGGAGGGTTGACTGGCTACACCTTC
TRBJ1-1 TRBV4-3 . . CASSQDTRGGALEAFF TGCGCCAGCAGCCAAGATACTCGGGGGGGCGCGCTTGAAGCTTTCTTT
TRBJ2-1 TRBV29-1 once . CSVEGGVNEQFF TGCAGCGTTGAAGGGGGGGTCAATGAGCAGTTCTTC
TRBJ1-3 TRBV3-1/TRBV3-2 . TRBD1 CASSQGGQSGNTIYF TGTGCCAGCAGCCAAGGGGGACAGTCGGGAAACACCATATATTTT
TRBJ2-2 TRBV24-1 . . CATSERSYTGELFF TGTGCCACCTCCGAGCGGAGCTACACCGGGGAGCTGTTTTTT
TRBJ2-1 TRBV24-1 few TRBD1 CATSDLTGVGYNEQFF TGTGCCACCAGTGACCTGACAGGGGTTGGCTACAATGAGCAGTTCTTC
TRBJ1-4 TRBV2 . . CASSEGGVGAEKLFF TGTGCCAGCAGTGAAGGGGGGGTTGGGGCGGAAAAACTGTTTTTT
TRBJ2-7 TRBV7-2 . TRBD1 CASSPGTGRNEQYF TGTGCCAGCAGCCCCGGGACAGGGAGGAACGAGCAGTACTTC
TRBJ2-7 TRBV27 . . CASSLQGRQAPSEQYF TGTGCCAGCAGTTTACAGGGGCGACAGGCTCCCTCCGAGCAGTACTTC
TRBJ2-5 TRBV10-3 . TRBD1 CAISRDRGSETQYF TGTGCCATCAGCCGGGACAGGGGGAGTGAGACCCAGTACTTC
TRBJ2-3 TRBV9 . TRBD2 CASSQLAGGTDTQYF TGTGCCAGCAGCCAACTAGCGGGCGGCACAGATACGCAGTATTTT
TRBJ1-5 TRBV6-1 . . CASSGEPDSLNQPQHF TGTGCCAGCAGTGGAGAGCCGGACAGCCTCAATCAGCCCCAGCATTTT
TRBJ1-1 TRBV7-2 . . CASSSEAVGNTEAFF TGTGCCAGCAGCTCCGAGGCGGTTGGGAACACTGAAGCTTTCTTT
TRBJ1-4 TRBV3-1/TRBV3-2 . . CASSPNAGSNEKLFF TGTGCCAGCAGCCCTAACGCGGGCTCCAATGAAAAACTGTTTTTT
TRBJ2-7 TRBV7-7 once TRBD1 CASSPSPTGTEQYF TGTGCCAGCAGCCCCTCCCCGACAGGGACCGAGCAGTACTTC
TRBJ2-2 TRBV9 . TRBD1 CASSVVGGTGGTGELFF TGTGCCAGCAGCGTAGTGGGCGGGACAGGGGGCACCGGGGAGCTGTTTTTT
TRBJ2-4 TRBV6-5 . TRBD1 CASSYPGQGDIQYF TGTGCCAGCAGTTACCCGGGACAGGGTGACATTCAGTACTTC
TRBJ2-7 TRBV12-3/TRBV12-4 . TRBD1 CASSLQGALEQYF TGTGCCAGCAGCCTTCAGGGGGCTCTCGAGCAGTACTTC
TRBJ1-1 TRBV27 . . CASRGEGVPLNTEAFF TGTGCCAGCAGGGGTGAGGGCGTACCATTGAACACTGAAGCTTTCTTT
TRBJ1-1 TRBV7-2 . TRBD1 CASTTLIRGTEAFF TGTGCCAGTACTACCCTCATCAGGGGGACTGAAGCTTTCTTT
TRBJ1-1 TRBV7-6 once . CASSLGQSMNTEAFF TGTGCCAGCAGCTTAGGACAGAGCATGAACACTGAAGCTTTCTTT
TRBJ2-1 TRBV3-1/TRBV3-2 . . CASTRSASINNEQFF TGTGCCAGCACCCGTAGCGCTAGCATTAACAATGAGCAGTTCTTC
TRBJ2-1 TRBV5-4 . TRBD2 CASSLGSGTYNEQFF TGTGCCAGCAGCTTGGGTAGCGGGACTTACAATGAGCAGTTCTTC
TRBJ1-2 TRBV7-2 . . CASSSGLRGGYTF TGTGCCAGCAGCTCCGGTTTGAGAGGTGGCTACACCTTC
TRBJ2-1 TRBV5-4 once TRBD2 CASSGVAGINYNEQFF TGTGCCAGCAGCGGGGTAGCGGGAATTAATTACAATGAGCAGTTCTTC
TRBJ2-3 TRBV7-8 . TRBD1 CASGQGPGTDTQYF TGTGCCAGCGGACAGGGGCCGGGCACAGATACGCAGTATTTT
TRBJ2-3 TRBV30 . TRBD1 CAGGQGPTDTQYF TGTGCCGGCGGACAGGGACCCACAGATACGCAGTATTTT
TRBJ2-5 TRBV5-1 . TRBD1 CASSLGDRDMKTQYF TGCGCCAGCAGCTTGGGTGACAGGGACATGAAGACCCAGTACTTC
TRBJ1-2 TRBV6-2/TRBV6-3 . . CASSVTRGYGYTF TGTGCCAGCAGCGTGACACGGGGCTATGGCTACACCTTC
TRBJ2-3 TRBV19 . TRBD1 CASSSRQGVTDTQYF TGTGCCAGTAGTAGCCGACAGGGAGTCACAGATACGCAGTATTTT
TRBJ1-1 TRBV25-1 . . CASSEDRQPISEAFF TGTGCCAGCAGTGAAGATAGACAGCCTATATCTGAAGCTTTCTTT
TRBJ1-2 TRBV6-4 . TRBD1 CASSRDRGANYGYTF TGTGCCAGCAGCCGGGACAGGGGCGCGAACTATGGCTACACCTTC
TRBJ2-5 TRBV10-3 once TRBD2 CASRTEAGAVETQYF TGTGCCTCCCGGACTGAAGCGGGAGCGGTGGAGACCCAGTACTTC
TRBJ1-1 TRBV15 . TRBD1 CATSRGQGSLSEAFF TGTGCCACCAGCAGGGGACAGGGGTCTCTCTCTGAAGCTTTCTTT
TRBJ2-5 TRBV5-6 once . CASSLAAGTQYF TGTGCCAGCAGCTTGGCGGCGGGGACCCAGTACTTC
TRBJ2-3 TRBV30 . . CAWSVPGGGTDTQYF TGTGCCTGGAGTGTACCTGGGGGAGGTACAGATACGCAGTATTTT
TRBJ1-6 TRBV7-8 . TRBD1 CASHRQQGRGPPLHF TGTGCCAGCCACAGACAACAGGGAAGGGGGCCACCCCTCCACTTT
TRBJ2-2 TRBV27 once TRBD2 CATSAGAAGELFF TGTGCCACCTCAGCGGGAGCGGCCGGGGAGCTGTTTTTT
TRBJ1-5 TRBV27 . TRBD1 CASSTDRANQPQHF TGTGCCAGCAGTACAGACAGGGCCAATCAGCCCCAGCATTTT
TRBJ1-3 TRBV7-2 . TRBD1 CASSYGQGPLNTIYF TGTGCCAGCAGCTACGGACAGGGGCCCCTAAACACCATATATTTT
TRBJ2-5 TRBV7-7 . TRBD1 CASSLRPQGVLETQYF TGTGCCAGCAGCTTAAGGCCACAGGGGGTTTTGGAGACCCAGTACTTC
TRBJ2-5 TRBV9 . . CASSAHGRRELETQYF TGTGCCAGCAGCGCACACGGGCGCCGGGAATTGGAGACCCAGTACTTC
TRBJ2-3 TRBV6-1 . TRBD2 CASSVRQWTSGSTDTQYF TGTGCCAGCAGTGTCAGGCAATGGACTAGCGGGAGCACAGATACGCAGTATTTT
TRBJ1-2 TRBV12-3/TRBV12-4 . TRBD1 CASSRGQGDGYTF TGTGCCAGCAGTCGGGGACAGGGAGATGGCTACACCTTC